This TCR beta chain came from a study of cytomegalovirus exposure and HLA in healthy donors. Study at large: An earlier analysis found fewer than 120 million unique TCR beta sequences from around 180 million T cells. General study points: TRBV6-2, TRBV6-3 and other indistinguishable V segments were excluded. A missense variant in DCLRE1C was later tied to TCR beta V- and J-gene trimming. The majority of CMV-associated TCR beta chains were reported as apparently HLA-restricted in a later analysis.

The ends were cut back, 2 bases at V and 7 bases at J, with 9 bases in the middle. CDR3 size: 12 residues. Germline lookup yields CDR1 SGHAT and CDR2 FQDESV (reference sequence). The primer mix had 60 Vbeta and 13 Jbeta primers. TCRdb's copy holds only in-frame clones and misses some; the assay was immunoSEQ multiplex PCR. The sample shows 140,000 to 150,000 clones, around 73% of them seen only once. Details on this clone: Its antigen is currently unknown.

The origin of this receptor is a female donor in good health and CMV-seronegative. The sequencing sample was made of PBMCs. V gene TRBV11-1 combines with J gene TRBJ2-7; D is ambiguous. The CDR3 region is CASSLSSMEQYF. The DNA for the CDR3 is TGTGCCAGCAGCTTAAGCTCCATGGAGCAGTACTTC.